This TCR beta chain was observed in a study of T cell responses to AZD1222 COVID-19 vaccine. Findings and caveats of the study: Repertoire collection took place solely once the T cell response had peaked. At baseline, seropositivity was found in only a handful of AZD1222 recipients. Females made up more of the donors, who were largely white British, and clonal diversity may have come out too low.

Using immunoSEQ multiplex PCR, the repertoire was profiled, and TCRdb retains in-frame clones only, with some absent. The sample contains approximately 68,000 clones, around 86% of which appear only once. As for this clone: What it recognizes is unknown.

CDR3 length: 11 residues. CDR1 is ENHRY, CDR2 SYGVKD, per germline. V lost 6 bases to trimming and J lost 2 bases, with 5 bases between them. V gene TRBV10-3 combines with J gene TRBJ2-7, with D possibly matching TRBD1 (5 bases). The origin of this receptor is an adult in good health. The sample was peripheral blood, taken on day 0 of AZD1222 vaccination. CDR3 bases: TGTGCCATCAGGACAGCCTACGAGCAGTACTTC. Amino acids: CAIRTAYEQYF.